This TCR beta chain was sequenced in a study of T cell changes during pregnancy in multiple sclerosis. The method was immunoSEQ multiplex PCR; TCRdb's version includes in-frame clones alone and lacks a portion of them. The data show 40,000 to 55,000 clones, approximately 94% seen once. The TCR comes from a female donor with multiple sclerosis, enrolled in a pregnancy study. The specimen comprised CD8+ T cells from peripheral blood mononuclear cells, sampled in the first trimester of pregnancy.

CDR3 bases: TGTGCCAGCACCCCCGGTAGGGGGGGCTACGAGCAGTACTTC. Translating gives CASTPGRGGYEQYF. The J gene is TRBJ2-7, the V gene TRBV28; D possibly corresponds to TRBD2 (7 bases). CDR3 length equals 14 residues. Germline values: CDR1 MDHEN, CDR2 SYDVKM. Trimming took 7 bases from V and 3 from J, leaving 16 bases between them.